The TCR beta chain under discussion was sequenced for a study of radiotherapy plus CTLA-4 blockade in lung cancer. Clones were read by immunoSEQ multiplex PCR, and TCRdb kept only the in-frame ones, dropping some. The sample carries about 48,000 clones, around 86% recorded once. In the case of this clone: Other nucleotide sequences from this sample produce the same CDR3.

The V gene lost 3 bases and the J gene lost 4 bases, with 18 bases spanning the gap. CDR3 length: 16 amino acids. Germline assignment: CDR1 MGHRA and CDR2 YSYEKL. This chain joins TRBV4-1 and TRBJ1-2, with D possibly matching TRBD1 (6 bases). The source is a human donor with non-small cell lung cancer who had stable disease on radiotherapy plus ipilimumab. This specimen consisted of peripheral blood, obtained from a patient treated with radiotherapy plus ipilimumab. CDR3 loop: CASSQGGAGNPYGYTF. The CDR3 DNA reads TGCGCCAGCAGCCAGGGGGGGGCAGGCAACCCCTATGGCTACACCTTC.